What follows describes a single T cell receptor (beta chain). At least ten counts were recorded for this clone. Its antigen has not been determined. The input lacks base qualities; no much larger clone sits a single base away. The data derive from a study of blood T cell repertoires in COVID-19 (dated by TCRdb to about 2020). About the study as a whole: The collaborator samples originated in the United States, Italy and Spain and spanned the acute and convalescent phases of COVID-19. The prospective study material was composed of cDNA or gDNA derived from T cells, B-cell-depleted T cells, or PBMCs. The dataset comprised deeply sampled blood TCRbeta repertoires from subjects exposed to, actively infected with, or recovered from COVID-19. The repertoires were made available in a free public database intended to serve as a resource for research on the immune response to SARS-CoV-2. The samples were drawn from two sources: the first 160 participants of the ongoing ImmuneRACE study, and 1,000 to 1,500 subjects contributed by 6 global collaborators. Nearly every sample came with metadata listing a de-identified subject ID, COVID-19 status, age in years and sex. Where HLA class I and class II types were available, the types were taken from metadata supplied by the sample provider, not from assay-based typing.

V is shortened by 2 bases, J by 4 bases, and the region joining them spans 5 bases. Taken from cysteine to phenylalanine, the CDR3 has 13 residues. Solely the CDR3 DNA is kept, with 39 bases framed from the first base. The germline V gene (reference sequence) provides CDR1 LNHDA and CDR2 SQIVND. TCRbeta CDR3 regions were amplified from genomic DNA by means of the immunoSEQ Assay, a bias-controlled multiplex PCR. As for the authors' bioinformatics: The number of nucleated cells in each sample was estimated by amplification of reference gene primers within the assay. To quantify the absolute abundance of each unique TCRbeta CDR3 rearrangement, sequence reads were collapsed and filtered. For each sample, productive Simpson clonality was calculated as the square root of Simpson's diversity index across productive rearrangements. TCRdb re-hosts the immuneACCESS table, in-frame sequences only. Its copies lack some clones; in the studies checked, an unresolved V gene accounts for under half of them, and the cause for the rest is not known. V and J calls and clone size are given by that table; D and trimming were obtained from the DNA. The sample table holds about 220,000 clones, of which 80% were seen once. The ten largest clones add up to roughly 13% of the sample.

Collaborating institutions collected whole blood in K2EDTA tubes following their own protocols. For TCRbeta analysis, collaborator samples were shipped as frozen whole blood, as isolated PBMCs, or as DNA extracted from either sample type. Results the study describes overall, beyond this receptor: Clinical and demographic metadata were provided uncurated, with the amount varying by source and participant.

Sequenced input: peripheral blood. The TCR originated in a human donor in a cohort sampled during active COVID-19. The V and J segments used are TRBV19 and TRBJ2-2, with no confidently assigned D gene. The CDR3 here reads CASSIMATGELFF. The bases read TGTGCCAGTAGTATAATGGCCACCGGGGAGCTGTTTTTT.